This T cell receptor (beta chain) came from a study of blood T cell repertoires in COVID-19. This clone was detected once. The ends were cut back, 0 bases at V and 3 bases at J, with 5 bases in the middle. The CDR3 contains 13 residues. Germline V CDR1 and CDR2: KGHSH, LQKENI. Method: immunoSEQ multiplex PCR; TCRdb's copy keeps in-frame clones and lacks some. The profile shows a few hundred thousand clones, around 84% of them singletons. What was sequenced was peripheral blood. The receptor's source is a man aged 50-59 years who had recovered from COVID-19. The V and J genes are TRBV18 and TRBJ1-1; D not resolved. CDR3: CASSPPRDTEAFF. DNA for the CDR3: TGTGCCAGCTCACCACCGAGGGACACTGAAGCTTTCTTT. Looking up the rest from reference TRBV18 and TRBJ1-1 gives the full variable domain: NAGVMQNPRHLVRRRGQEARLRCSPMKGHSHVYWYRQLPEEGLKFMVYLQKENIIDESGMPKERFSAEFPKEGPSILRIQQVVRGDSAAYFCASSPPRDTEAFFGQGTRLTVV.